The clone carrying this T cell receptor (beta chain) has more than one count but fewer than ten. Its antigen remains unidentified. This record belongs to a study of T cell repertoires in cytomegalovirus infection. Study details: Carrying CMV and the relevant HLA type showed in public TCR beta signatures. Broader study findings: CMV-specific HLA-C-restricted TCR beta clonotypes dominated the ex vivo response. There were carriers of CMV plus the relevant HLA, and cumulative public TCR beta family frequency identified them.

CDR3 length: 20 residues. The ends were cut back, 0 bases at V and 2 bases at J, with 20 bases in the middle. Germline V gene data show CDR1 as SGHVS and CDR2 as FQNEAQ. TCRdb redid the calling of the reads with MiXCR, one entry per CDR3 protein. The sample holds about 180,000 distinct CDR3 sequences, about 18% seen once. The rearrangement links TRBV7-8 to TRBJ2-6; D remains ambiguous. This TCR derives from a human donor in good health (CMV status not recorded). Some clones in this sample may be carry-over from other donors' samples. The sample consisted of CD8+ T cells from PBMCs. The CDR3 DNA reads TGTGCCAGCAGCTTAGCGCTAATAGGACCAATCGTTACTGGGGCCAACGTCCTGACTTTC. Translated, it gives CASSLALIGPIVTGANVLTF.